One sample yielded the 14 T cell receptor beta chains listed below, sequenced in a study of shared clonotypes between healthy human individuals. Method: immunoSEQ multiplex PCR; TCRdb's copy keeps in-frame clones and lacks some. Here the sample spans approximately 460,000 clones, 77% being singletons. Material for sequencing was PBMCs. These receptors all stem from a woman between 40 and 50 years old in good health. Some clones in this sample may be carry-over from other donors' samples.

In regard to this clone: Since a far larger clone is one base different, this is likely a read error. The rearrangement links TRBV4-2 to TRBJ2-7; 9 positions match TRBD2. The CDR3 loop spans 15 amino acids. The V gene's germline CDR1 is LGHNA and CDR2 YNFKEQ. CDR3 loop: CAGSQVAGVNYEQYF. DNA for the CDR3: TGTGCCGGCAGCCAAGTAGCGGGAGTGAACTACGAGCAGTACTTC.

Notes on this clone: A read error is the likely source, as a far larger clone sits one nucleotide away. The chain combines TRBV4-1 with TRBJ2-7, with 7 bases identical to TRBD2. The germline CDR1 and CDR2 sequences are MGHRA and YSYEKL. CDR3 length equals 16 residues. The CDR3 region is CASGHQGLAVSYEQYF. In DNA form, the CDR3 reads TGCGCCAGCGGCCACCAAGGTCTAGCGGTATCTTACGAGCAGTACTTC.

The gene calls are TRBV15 and TRBJ2-1; TRBD1 matches at 9 bases. Unmatched junction bases numbered 12, after V lost 8 bases and J lost 1 base. This CDR3 has 17 amino acids. The germline V gene has CDR1 LNHNV and CDR2 YYDKDF (reference sequence). This CDR3 reads CATGTGSLSESYNEQFF. The CDR3 DNA is TGTGCCACCGGGACAGGGAGCCTTAGCGAATCCTACAATGAGCAGTTCTTC.

The chain couples TRBV7-9 to TRBJ1-1, with a tentative D call TRBD1 (6 bases). Germline V gives CDR1 SEHNR, CDR2 FQNEAQ (reference sequence). V lost 5 bases and J lost 0, with 10 bases in between. The CDR3 has 14 amino acids. CDR3 nucleotide sequence: TGTGCCAGCAGCCGACAGGAGATGAACACTGAAGCTTTCTTT. Protein product: CASSRQEMNTEAFF.

This clone was seen just once. The rearrangement uses TRBV11-3 and TRBJ1-2; a weak D match, TRBD1 (6 bases). Per germline, CDR1 SGHNT and CDR2 YENEEA. CDR3 length equals 14 residues. Trimming removed 3 bases at V and 5 bases at J, with 13 bases between. The CDR3 is CASSFYGTLYGYTF. The CDR3 DNA is TGTGCCAGCAGCTTCTACGGGACACTTTATGGCTACACCTTC.

The chain carries TRBV5-4 and TRBJ1-1; unclear D gene. Between the trimmed V and J ends, which lost 1 base and 0 bases, there was a span of 10 bases. This CDR3 comprises 15 residues. The germline V gene has CDR1 SGHNT and CDR2 YYREEE (reference sequence). CDR3 residues: CASSLPSNMNTEAFF. In nucleotides, the CDR3 is TGTGCCAGCAGCTTGCCTAGTAACATGAACACTGAAGCTTTCTTT.

The rearrangement joins TRBV18 to TRBJ1-4; D may be TRBD1 (6 bases). Germline V gene sequence: CDR1 KGHSH, CDR2 LQKENI. The CDR3 sequence is 15 residues long. Trimming took 1 base from V and 7 from J, leaving 13 bases between them. The CDR3 region is CASSPLTGPGEKLFF. The CDR3 coding sequence is TGTGCCAGCTCACCACTGACAGGCCCGGGTGAAAAACTGTTTTTT. Variable domain in full (rest from reference TRBV18 and TRBJ1-4): NAGVMQNPRHLVRRRGQEARLRCSPMKGHSHVYWYRQLPEEGLKFMVYLQKENIIDESGMPKERFSAEFPKEGPSILRIQQVVRGDSAAYFCASSPLTGPGEKLFFGSGTQLSVL.

This chain uses TRBV7-8 with TRBJ2-7; maybe TRBD1 (6 bases). CDR1 SGHVS and CDR2 FQNEAQ come from the germline V gene. The ends were cut back, 3 bases at V and 6 bases at J, with 15 bases in the middle. This CDR3 spans 14 amino acids. CDR3: CASSLENNRAEQYF. CDR3 in DNA: TGTGCCAGCAGCTTGGAGAACAACAGGGCCGAGCAGTACTTC.

To note about this clone: A read error likely explains this, since a far larger clone differs by one base. This chain connects TRBV4-1 to TRBJ2-2, with 13 bases fitting TRBD2. CDR3 length: 17 residues. From germline, CDR1 is MGHRA and CDR2 YSYEKL. In DNA form, the CDR3 reads TGCGCCAGCAGCCCCCTGACTAGCGGGAGGAACACCGTGGAGCTGTTTTTT. Residues: CASSPLTSGRNTVELFF.

On this clone itself: It is likely a read error: a sequence one base away is far more abundant. The identical CDR3 is also encoded by other nucleotide sequences in the sample. The rearrangement uses TRBV9 and TRBJ2-5, with D possibly called TRBD1 or TRBD2 (5 bases each). CDR1 is SGDLS, CDR2 YYNGEE, per germline. This CDR3 has 15 amino acids. V lost 4 bases and J 5 bases, leaving 18 bases between the germline ends. In nucleotides, the CDR3 is TGTGCCAGCAGCATCTCCGGGGCCCTAACCGAGACCCAGTACTTC. Residues: CASSISGALTETQYF. Full variable domain (remainder filled in from reference TRBV9 and TRBJ2-5): DSGVTQTPKHLITATGQRVTLRCSPRSGDLSVYWYQQSLDQGLQFLIQYYNGEERAKGNILERFSAQQFPDLHSELNLSSLELGDSALYFCASSISGALTETQYFGPGTRLLVL.

The CDR3 coding sequence is TGTGCCAGCAGCTTAGGGCGGGCAGCCACCTACGAGCAGTACTTC. Encoded protein: CASSLGRAATYEQYF. The chain employs TRBV11-2 and TRBJ2-7, with a tentative D call TRBD2 (5 bases). Trimming left V 1 base short and J 2 bases short, with 12 bases between. This CDR3 spans 15 amino acids. Germline V lookup: CDR1 SGHAT, CDR2 FQNNGV.

CDR3 coding DNA: TGTGCCAGCGGACGCGGGAGCATGAAGACAGATACGCAGTATTTT. This codes for CASGRGSMKTDTQYF. V is TRBV27 and J is TRBJ2-3; 7 bases are shared with TRBD2. The CDR3 spans 15 residues. J lost 3 bases, V lost 8 bases, and 11 bases had no gene match. The V gene's germline CDR1 is MNHEY and CDR2 SMNVEV (reference sequence).

The chain links TRBV2 to TRBJ1-2; the D gene is possibly TRBD1 (5 bases). The V gene's germline CDR1 is SNHLY and CDR2 FYNNEI. Trimming cost V 7 bases and J 5 bases, with 14 bases left between them. The CDR3 has 13 residues. As DNA, the CDR3 is TGTGCCAGCACCCTACAGGATTCATATGGCTACACCTTC. Translating it yields CASTLQDSYGYTF.

Regarding this clone: The junction differs from germline at one of its ends, possibly a read error. J is TRBJ2-7 and V is TRBV30; 7 bases match TRBD1. Germline CDR1 GTSNPN, CDR2 SVGIG (reference sequence). The CDR3 has 14 residues. The CDR3 bases are TGTGCCTGGAGGAGACAGGGATTCTCCCACGAGCAGTACTTC. Its protein product is CAWRRQGFSHEQYF.